The 26 T cell receptor beta chains given below trace back to one sample, sequenced in a study of T cell clonality in common variable immunodeficiency. Study results and caveats: Reportedly, TCR beta sequences from common variable immunodeficiency showed fewer deletions and N-nucleotide insertions.

No antigen is known for these receptors. Data came from immunoSEQ multiplex PCR; TCRdb stores just in-frame clones and leaves some out. There are 30,000 to 40,000 clones in the sample, none observed a single time. Sequencing input: peripheral blood mononuclear cells. The source is a human donor with common variable immunodeficiency.

In its sample, this clone was seen many times. The CDR3 end lies 3 residues beyond the end of the read and is filled in from the germline J gene. The chain combines TRBV11-2 with TRBJ2-7, with D perhaps given as TRBD1 or TRBD2 (5 bases each). The CDR3 totals 13 residues. Germline V gene lookup returns CDR1 SGHAT and CDR2 FQNNGV. V was shortened by 1 base and J by 6 bases, with 10 bases between the two germline ends. The CDR3 spells CASSLAEGSEQYF. CDR3 bases read: TGTGCCAGCAGCTTAGCTGAGGGGAGCGAG.

This clone showed up many times. The read is 3 residues too short to cover the CDR3 end, so that end is filled in from the germline J gene. The chain employs TRBV5-1 and TRBJ2-5; D ambiguous. The ends were cut back, 0 bases at V and 7 bases at J, with 4 bases in the middle. The germline CDR1 and CDR2 sequences are SGHRS and YFSETQ. This CDR3 has 11 amino acids. CDR3 in amino acids: CASSLEGTQYF. CDR3 bases read: TGCGCCAGCAGCTTGGAAGGGACC.

Partial CDR3 DNA: TGTGCCAGTAGTGGGGGACAGGGCAGCGAG. Its protein product is CASSGGQGSE. The whole CDR3 protein is CASSGGQGSEQYF. The rearrangement links TRBV19 to TRBJ2-7; 9 nucleotides line up with TRBD1. With the read ending 3 residues before the CDR3 end, the germline J gene is used to fill in that end. Germline V gives CDR1 LNHDA, CDR2 SQIVND (reference sequence). This CDR3 has 13 amino acids. V dropped 5 bases and J dropped 6; count of bases not matched to a gene: 5.

In this sample, this clone turned up a few times. Read sequence stops 3 residues before the CDR3 end, and the germline J gene provides the missing end. The chain uses TRBV5-1 and TRBJ2-7; no firm D call. This CDR3 contains 14 residues. The germline V gene encodes CDR1 SGHRS and CDR2 YFSETQ. Trimming cost V 0 bases and J 3 bases, with 10 bases left between them. The part of the CDR3 DNA that was read is TGCGCCAGCAGCTTGGAACCCAGGCACTACGAG. Its protein product is CASSLEPRHYE. The whole CDR3 is CASSLEPRHYEQYF. The variable domain in full, completed from reference TRBV5-1 and TRBJ2-7, reads KAGVTQTPRYLIKTRGQQVTLSCSPISGHRSVSWYQQTPGQGLQFLFEYFSETQRNKGNFPGRFSGRQFSNSRSEMNVSTLELGDSALYLCASSLEPRHYEQYFGPGTRLTVT.

As concerns this clone: The observed sequence ends 3 residues before the CDR3 terminus, with the missing tail filled in from the germline J gene. The chain combines TRBV7-2 with TRBJ2-1; 11 bases line up with TRBD2. V shed 3 bases and J 6 bases; nucleotides not matched to a gene: 4. This CDR3 has 15 residues. Germline V lookup: CDR1 SGHTA, CDR2 FQGNSA. CDR3 amino acids: CASSLVAGGSNEQFF. Partial CDR3 DNA: TGTGCCAGCAGCTTGGTAGCGGGGGGGTCCAATGAG.

The table lists this clone with many counts. The read finishes 3 residues shy of the CDR3 end, and the germline J gene is used to complete it. The chain carries TRBV2 and TRBJ2-5; 8 nucleotides line up with TRBD2. The V gene end was trimmed by 6 bases and the J gene end by 5 bases; junction bases not matched to a gene: 8. Germline lookup yields CDR1 SNHLY and CDR2 FYNNEI. This CDR3 has 14 residues. CDR3: CASRTGTSEETQYF. CDR3 bases read: TGTGCCAGCAGGACCGGGACTAGTGAGGAGACC.

This clone has just a few counts. Read sequence stops 3 residues before the CDR3 end, and the germline J gene provides the missing end. The chain employs TRBV5-1 and TRBJ1-2; the match to TRBD1 covers 7 bases. The CDR3 has 14 residues. Germline-derived CDR1 and CDR2 are SGHRS and YFSETQ. The CDR3 bases that were read are TGCGCCAGCAGCTCCTCCCAAGGGGGCGACGGC. It yields the protein CASSSSQGGDG. The full CDR3 protein is CASSSSQGGDGYTF.

This clone was recorded many times. The read stops 3 residues short of the end of the CDR3; the missing end is completed from the germline J gene. V gene TRBV2 combines with J gene TRBJ2-5; D may be TRBD1 (6 bases). The CDR3 is made up of 15 amino acids. V gave up 0 bases and J gave up 2 bases, with 10 bases separating them. The V gene's germline CDR1 is SNHLY and CDR2 FYNNEI. CDR3 amino acids: CASSEARTGQETQYF. The sequenced part of the CDR3 DNA is TGTGCCAGCAGTGAAGCGCGCACAGGGCAAGAGACC.

Worth noting for this clone: Sequencing ends 3 residues short of the CDR3 end; the germline J gene provides the rest. The chain couples TRBV2 to TRBJ2-7; perhaps TRBD1 as D (5 bases). The CDR3 is 17 residues long. The V end was cut by 6 bases, the J end by 4 bases, with 25 bases between. The germline gives CDR1 SNHLY, CDR2 FYNNEI. The CDR3 bases that were read are TGTGCCAGCAGGACCCCGGTTCGAACAGGTGTGGGATACGAG. Translating gives CASRTPVRTGVGYE. From start to end, the CDR3 is CASRTPVRTGVGYEQYF.

Concerning this clone itself: The DNA ends 3 residues before the CDR3 does, and the rest of the CDR3 is filled in from the germline J gene. This chain uses TRBV18 with TRBJ1-6; D perhaps matches TRBD1 (5 bases). This CDR3 spans 14 amino acids. Trimming pared 8 bases from V and 5 bases from J, leaving 13 bases between. Looked up from germline, CDR1 is KGHSH and CDR2 is LQKENI. CDR3 protein: CASGEGPNNSPLHF. The CDR3 DNA, read in part, is TGTGCCAGCGGTGAGGGGCCAAATAATTCACCC.

By share, this clone ranks as medium-sized. The read terminates 3 residues ahead of where the CDR3 ends, so the germline J gene completes it. This chain uses TRBV18 with TRBJ2-3, with D possibly being TRBD1 (6 bases). Trimming removed 6 bases from V and 2 bases from J, with 15 bases in between. Germline V lookup: CDR1 KGHSH, CDR2 LQKENI. The CDR3 has 15 residues. The CDR3: CASSSDRRNTDTQYF. The covered CDR3 bases are TGTGCCAGCTCCTCCGACAGGAGAAACACAGATACG.

A few counts support this clone. The read falls 3 residues short of the CDR3 end, and the missing part is taken from the germline J gene. Other nucleotide sequences from this sample produce the same CDR3. The genes are TRBV2 and TRBJ2-1, with D perhaps TRBD2 (7 bases). V gave up 5 bases and J gave up 7 bases, with 15 bases separating them. This CDR3 is 14 amino acids long. In germline, CDR1 is SNHLY, CDR2 FYNNEI. This CDR3 reads CASSFGGPANEQFF. The CDR3 DNA, read in part, is TGTGCCAGCAGTTTCGGGGGGCCGGCGAATGAG. Variable domain in full (rest from reference TRBV2 and TRBJ2-1): EPEVTQTPSHQVTQMGQEVILRCVPISNHLYFYWYRQILGQKVEFLVSFYNNEISEKSEIFDDQFSVERPDGSNFTLKIRSTKLEDSAMYFCASSFGGPANEQFFGPGTRLTVL.

For this clone: The read terminates 3 residues ahead of where the CDR3 ends, so the germline J gene completes it. The J gene is TRBJ1-2, the V gene TRBV5-5; TRBD1 matches 7 bases. V lost 3 bases, J lost 4 bases, and 6 bases stayed unmatched. Germline CDR1 and CDR2: SGHKS and YYEKEE (reference sequence). The CDR3 sequence is 14 residues long. The CDR3 loop is CASSSGQQVYGYTF. The CDR3 DNA, read in part, is TGTGCCAGCAGCTCGGGACAGCAAGTCTATGGC.

This clone was seen a few times. The read ends 3 residues early relative to the CDR3; the germline J gene fills the gap. The chain has TRBV19 and TRBJ1-1, with D possibly TRBD1 on 6 matching bases. The CDR3 is 15 residues long. Trimming left V 5 bases short and J 1 base short, with 14 bases between. The germline V gene has CDR1 LNHDA and CDR2 SQIVND (reference sequence). The CDR3 reads CASSLSQQGNTEAFF. Partial CDR3 DNA: TGTGCCAGTAGTCTCTCCCAACAGGGGAACACTGAA.

With respect to this clone: The read terminates 3 residues ahead of where the CDR3 ends, so the germline J gene completes it. This chain joins TRBV2 and TRBJ2-4, with a possible D match to TRBD2 (5 bases). The CDR3 loop spans 15 amino acids. Looked up from germline, CDR1 is SNHLY and CDR2 is FYNNEI. V was pared by 6 bases and J by 0 bases, with 12 bases between. CDR3 protein: CASRGGPLAKNIQYF. The sequenced CDR3 bases are TGTGCCAGCAGGGGCGGGCCTCTAGCCAAAAACATT.

This clone was recorded at least ten times. Coverage ceases 3 residues before the CDR3 finishes, and the germline J gene fills in the end. The gene calls are TRBV2 and TRBJ2-3, with 8 bases aligning to TRBD1. This CDR3 region has 13 residues. The junction had 1 base not matched to a gene; V was cut back by 7 bases and J by 1 base. Germline V gene sequence: CDR1 SNHLY, CDR2 FYNNEI. CDR3 in amino acids: CASTGGRTDTQYF. The part of the CDR3 DNA that was read is TGTGCCAGCACAGGGGGCCGCACAGATACG. Full variable domain (rest looked up from reference TRBV2 and TRBJ2-3): EPEVTQTPSHQVTQMGQEVILRCVPISNHLYFYWYRQILGQKVEFLVSFYNNEISEKSEIFDDQFSVERPDGSNFTLKIRSTKLEDSAMYFCASTGGRTDTQYFGPGTRLTVL.

With respect to this clone: Read data end 3 residues before the CDR3 end; the end is taken from the germline J gene. The V and J genes are TRBV13 and TRBJ2-3, with 13 positions matching TRBD2. The CDR3 is 15 amino acids. The V gene's germline CDR1 is PRHDT and CDR2 FYEKMQ (reference sequence). After removal of 5 bases from V and 4 bases from J, the junction contained 3 bases not matched to a gene. The DNA read from the CDR3 is TGTGCCAGCAGCCAACTAGCGGGGGGGCCAGATACG. Translating gives CASSQLAGGPDT. The whole CDR3 reads CASSQLAGGPDTQYF. Full variable domain (missing parts from reference TRBV13 and TRBJ2-3): AAGVIQSPRHLIKEKRETATLKCYPIPRHDTVYWYQQGPGQDPQFLISFYEKMQSDKGSIPDRFSAQQFSDYHSELNMSSLELGDSALYFCASSQLAGGPDTQYFGPGTRLTVL.

A note on this clone: The observed sequence ends 3 residues before the CDR3 terminus, with the missing tail filled in from the germline J gene. The chain employs TRBV29-1 and TRBJ2-5; D is ambiguous. Trimming took off 1 base at V and 3 bases at J, with 9 bases between the two ends. Germline CDR1 and CDR2: SQVTM and ANQGSEA. CDR3 length equals 13 residues. The sequenced CDR3 bases are TGCAGCGTTGAAGGGCTTCAGGAAGAGACC. Protein sequence: CSVEGLQEET. The full-length CDR3 reads as CSVEGLQEETQYF.

The CDR3 here is CASSIHSTGELFF. Partial CDR3 DNA: TGTGCCAGTAGTATCCACAGCACCGGGGAG. The genes are TRBV19 and TRBJ2-2; D uncertain. The read ends 3 residues before the CDR3 terminus; that terminus is restored from the germline J gene. V lost 3 bases and J 4 bases, leaving 6 bases between the germline ends. The germline V gene has CDR1 LNHDA and CDR2 SQIVND (reference sequence). This CDR3 spans 13 amino acids.

As concerns this clone: Read coverage stops 3 residues before the CDR3 terminus; the germline J gene supplies the remainder. The gene calls are TRBV19 and TRBJ1-1; perhaps TRBD1 as D (6 bases). This CDR3 comprises 12 residues. CDR1 is LNHDA, CDR2 SQIVND, per germline (reference sequence). Deletions cut 6 bases from V and 1 base from J, with 6 bases between. CDR3 bases read: TGTGCCAGTAGGGACAGGAACACTGAA. Encoded protein: CASRDRNTE. The full CDR3 reads CASRDRNTEAFF. The entire variable domain, with the rest obtained from reference TRBV19 and TRBJ1-1, is as follows: DGGITQSPKYLFRKEGQNVTLSCEQNLNHDAMYWYRQDPGQGLRLIYYSQIVNDFQKGDIAEGYSVSREKKESFPLTVTSAQKNPTAFYLCASRDRNTEAFFGQGTRLTVV.

This clone was observed many times. Sequencing ends 3 residues short of the CDR3 end; the germline J gene provides the rest. The rearrangement uses TRBV5-6 and TRBJ2-1, with 10 nucleotides matching TRBD2. The V gene's germline CDR1 is SGHDT and CDR2 YYEEEE. V trimming: 1 base; J trimming: 9 bases; junction bases outside the gene matches: 7. The CDR3 runs 15 residues. The part of the CDR3 DNA that was read is TGTGCCAGCAGCTTGTGGAGCGGGGGGGGCGCTGAG. The encoded protein is CASSLWSGGGAE. The CDR3 reads in full as CASSLWSGGGAEQFF.

This clone qualifies as medium-sized (0.01 to 0.1%). The read stops 3 residues short of the end of the CDR3; the missing end is completed from the germline J gene. The chain couples TRBV20-1 to TRBJ1-1; a possible D gene is TRBD1 (6 bases). Trimming stripped 5 bases from V and 7 bases from J, with 11 bases between. The germline V gene encodes CDR1 DFQATT and CDR2 SNEGSKA (reference sequence). This CDR3 comprises 11 residues. CDR3 residues: CSARGGVEAFF. Incomplete CDR3 DNA: TGCAGTGCTCGAGGGGGGGTTGAA.

This clone turned up a few times. The CDR3 goes on 3 residues after the read ends, and that part is filled in from the germline J gene. V is TRBV18 and J is TRBJ2-5; possibly TRBD2 for D (5 bases). V was trimmed by 3 bases and J by 4 bases, leaving 9 bases between them. Germline CDR1 KGHSH, CDR2 LQKENI. The CDR3 has 13 amino acids. This chain's CDR3 is CASSPGEGETQYF. The CDR3 DNA, read in part, is TGTGCCAGCTCACCTGGAGAGGGAGAGACC.

Worth noting for this clone: Coverage ceases 3 residues before the CDR3 finishes, and the germline J gene fills in the end. V is TRBV7-2 and J is TRBJ1-2; tentative D call: TRBD1 (5 bases). V lost 5 bases and J lost 1, with 14 bases in between. There are 15 residues in the CDR3. CDR1 and CDR2 from the germline V gene are SGHTA and FQGNSA. The sequenced part of the CDR3 DNA is TGTGCCAGCAGCCAATACGACAGAGTTAACTATGGC. Its translation is CASSQYDRVNYG. The CDR3, in full, reads CASSQYDRVNYGYTF. Full variable domain (remainder filled in from reference TRBV7-2 and TRBJ1-2): GAGVSQSPSNKVTEKGKDVELRCDPISGHTALYWYRQSLGQGLEFLIYFQGNSAPDKSGLPSDRFSAERTGGSVSTLTIQRTQQEDSAVYLCASSQYDRVNYGYTFGSGTRLTVV.

This clone was observed a handful of times. CDR3 amino acids: CASSIRDRGREAFF. The part of the CDR3 DNA that was read is TGTGCCAGTAGTATCCGGGACAGGGGCCGTGAA. The J gene is TRBJ1-1, the V gene TRBV19; 10 nucleotides line up with TRBD1. The read ends 3 residues early relative to the CDR3; the germline J gene fills the gap. Losses at the gene ends were 3 bases for V and 7 bases for J; bases not matched to a gene: 5. The germline gives CDR1 LNHDA, CDR2 SQIVND (reference sequence). The length of the CDR3 is 14 residues.

This clone is labeled as medium-sized (0.01 to 0.1%). The read gets to within 3 residues of the CDR3 end, and the germline J gene fills in the rest. This sequence joins TRBV7-2 and TRBJ1-4; 10 nucleotides line up with TRBD1. Germline V gene sequence: CDR1 SGHTA, CDR2 FQGNSA. With 2 bases clipped from V and 10 bases from J, the junction kept 7 bases outside the gene matches. This CDR3 contains 15 residues. The CDR3 here is CASSLRGTGDGKLFF. Incomplete CDR3 DNA: TGTGCCAGCAGCTTACGTGGGACAGGGGATGGAAAA.